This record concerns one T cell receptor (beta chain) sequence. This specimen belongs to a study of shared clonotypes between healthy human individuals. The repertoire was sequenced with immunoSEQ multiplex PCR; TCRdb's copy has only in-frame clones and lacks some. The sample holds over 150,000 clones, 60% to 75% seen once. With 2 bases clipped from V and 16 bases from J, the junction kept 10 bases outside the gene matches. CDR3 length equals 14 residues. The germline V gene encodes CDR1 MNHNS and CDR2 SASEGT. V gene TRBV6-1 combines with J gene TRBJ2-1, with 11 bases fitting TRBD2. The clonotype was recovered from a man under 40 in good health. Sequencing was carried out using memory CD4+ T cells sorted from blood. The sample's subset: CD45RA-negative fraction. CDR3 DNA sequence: TGTGCCAGCAGTGAATGGGGTAGCGGGAGGGAGATATTCTTC. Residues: CASSEWGSGREIFF.